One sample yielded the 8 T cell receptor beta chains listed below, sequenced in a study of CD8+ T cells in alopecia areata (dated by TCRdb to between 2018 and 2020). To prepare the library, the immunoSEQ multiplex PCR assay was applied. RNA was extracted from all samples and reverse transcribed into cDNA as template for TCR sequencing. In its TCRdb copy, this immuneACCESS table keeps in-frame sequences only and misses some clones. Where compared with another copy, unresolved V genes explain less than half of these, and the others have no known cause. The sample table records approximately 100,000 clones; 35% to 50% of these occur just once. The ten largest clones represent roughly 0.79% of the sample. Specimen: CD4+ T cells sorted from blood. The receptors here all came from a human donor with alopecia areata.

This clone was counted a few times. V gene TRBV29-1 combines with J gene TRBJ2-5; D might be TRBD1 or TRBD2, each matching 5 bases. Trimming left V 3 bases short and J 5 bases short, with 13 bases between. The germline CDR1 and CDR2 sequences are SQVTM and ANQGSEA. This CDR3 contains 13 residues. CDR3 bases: TGCAGCGTTGAGTGGGGGTACCGGGAGACCCAGTACTTC. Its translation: CSVEWGYRETQYF.

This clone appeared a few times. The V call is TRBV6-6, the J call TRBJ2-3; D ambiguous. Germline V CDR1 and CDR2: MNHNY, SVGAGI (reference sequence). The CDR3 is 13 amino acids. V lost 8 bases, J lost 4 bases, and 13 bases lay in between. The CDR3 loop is CASRQPVADTQYF. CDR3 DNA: TGTGCCAGCCGCCAACCGGTTGCAGATACGCAGTATTTT.

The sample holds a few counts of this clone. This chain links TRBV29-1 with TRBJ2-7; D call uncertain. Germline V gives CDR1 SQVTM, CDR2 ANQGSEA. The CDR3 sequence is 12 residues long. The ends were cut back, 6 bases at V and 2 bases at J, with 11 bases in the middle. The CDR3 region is CSVELNAYEQYF. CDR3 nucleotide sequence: TGCAGCGTCGAACTAAATGCCTACGAGCAGTACTTC.

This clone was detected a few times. The CDR3 region is CSVEREPNTQYF. CDR3 bases: TGCAGCGTTGAGCGGGAACCTAATACGCAGTATTTT. The rearrangement joins TRBV29-1 to TRBJ2-3, with D perhaps matching TRBD2 (6 bases). Trimming took off 3 bases at V and 7 bases at J, with 11 bases between the two ends. Germline CDR1 reads SQVTM; CDR2 reads ANQGSEA. The CDR3 is 12 amino acids.

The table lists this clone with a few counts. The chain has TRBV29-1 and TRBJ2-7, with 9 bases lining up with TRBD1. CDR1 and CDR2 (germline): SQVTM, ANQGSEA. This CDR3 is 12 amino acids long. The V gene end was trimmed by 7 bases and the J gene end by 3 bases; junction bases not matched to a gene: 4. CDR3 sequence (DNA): TGCAGCGCCGTGGGACAGGGCTACGAGCAGTACTTC. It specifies CSAVGQGYEQYF.

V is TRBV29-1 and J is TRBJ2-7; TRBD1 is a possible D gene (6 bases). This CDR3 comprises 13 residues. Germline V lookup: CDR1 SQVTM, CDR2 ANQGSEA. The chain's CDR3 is CRATGHPTYEQYF. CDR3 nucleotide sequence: TGCAGAGCAACGGGACACCCAACCTACGAGCAGTACTTC.

CDR3 amino acids: CSVQTGRISYTF. The CDR3 DNA reads as TGCAGCGTCCAAACGGGACGAATAAGCTACACCTTC. The gene calls are TRBV29-1 and TRBJ1-2; tentatively, D is TRBD1 (5 bases). CDR1 SQVTM and CDR2 ANQGSEA come from the germline V gene. The CDR3 spans 12 residues. The V gene lost 6 bases and the J gene lost 9 bases, with 17 bases spanning the gap.

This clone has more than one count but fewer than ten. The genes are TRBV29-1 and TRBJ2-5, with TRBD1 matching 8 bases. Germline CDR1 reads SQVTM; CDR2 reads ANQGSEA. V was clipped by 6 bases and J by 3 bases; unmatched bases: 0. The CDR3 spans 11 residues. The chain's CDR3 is CSVDREETQYF. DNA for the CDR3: TGCAGCGTGGACAGGGAAGAGACCCAGTACTTC.